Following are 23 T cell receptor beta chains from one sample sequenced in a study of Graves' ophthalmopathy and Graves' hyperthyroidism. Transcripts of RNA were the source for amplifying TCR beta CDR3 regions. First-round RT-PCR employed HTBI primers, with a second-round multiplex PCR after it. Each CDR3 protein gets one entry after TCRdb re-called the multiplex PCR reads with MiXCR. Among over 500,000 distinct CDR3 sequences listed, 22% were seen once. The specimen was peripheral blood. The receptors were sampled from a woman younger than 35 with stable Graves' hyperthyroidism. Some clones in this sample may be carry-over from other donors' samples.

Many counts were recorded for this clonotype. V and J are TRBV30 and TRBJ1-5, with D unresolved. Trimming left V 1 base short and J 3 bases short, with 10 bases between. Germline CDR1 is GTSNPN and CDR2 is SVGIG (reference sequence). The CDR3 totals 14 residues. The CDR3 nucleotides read TGTGCCTGGAGTGCATTGGCGGACAATCAGCCCCAGCATTTT. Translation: CAWSALADNQPQHF.

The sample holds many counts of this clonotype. The CDR3 DNA follows: TGTGCCAGCTCCGCGGGGGGTGTCAACGAGCAGTACTTC. Its protein product is CASSAGGVNEQYF. The rearrangement uses TRBV25-1 and TRBJ2-7, with 8 bases that match TRBD2. The CDR3 is 13 amino acids. V shed 8 bases and J 5 bases; nucleotides not matched to a gene: 8. CDR1 is MGHDK, CDR2 SYGVNS, per germline.

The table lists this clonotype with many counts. CDR3: CASNPGTDSYEQYF. The CDR3 DNA follows: TGTGCCAGCAATCCCGGGACGGACTCCTACGAGCAGTACTTC. The chain is built from TRBV12-3 or TRBV12-4 and TRBJ2-7; D assignment may be TRBD1 or TRBD2 (5 bases each). The CDR3 is made up of 14 amino acids. V was pared by 7 bases and J by 0 bases, with 13 bases between.

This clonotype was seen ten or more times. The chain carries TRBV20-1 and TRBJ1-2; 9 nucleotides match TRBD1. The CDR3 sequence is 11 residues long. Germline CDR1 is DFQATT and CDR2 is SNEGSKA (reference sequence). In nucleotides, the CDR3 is TGCAGCGCTGGGGACAGGGATGGCTACACCTTC. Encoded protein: CSAGDRDGYTF.

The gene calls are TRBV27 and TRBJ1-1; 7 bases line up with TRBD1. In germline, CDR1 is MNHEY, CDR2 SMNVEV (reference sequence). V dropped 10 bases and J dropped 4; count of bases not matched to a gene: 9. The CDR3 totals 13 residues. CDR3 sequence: CATRGGLFTEAFF. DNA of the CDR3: TGTGCCACCAGGGGGGGTCTATTCACTGAAGCTTTCTTT.

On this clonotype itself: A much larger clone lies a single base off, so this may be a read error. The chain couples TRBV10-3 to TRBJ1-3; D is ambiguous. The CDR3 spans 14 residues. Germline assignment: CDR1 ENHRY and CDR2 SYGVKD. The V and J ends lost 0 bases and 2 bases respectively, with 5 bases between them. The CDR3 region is CAISESGAGNTIYF. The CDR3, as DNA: TGTGCCATCAGTGAGTCAGGAGCTGGAAACACCATATATTTT.

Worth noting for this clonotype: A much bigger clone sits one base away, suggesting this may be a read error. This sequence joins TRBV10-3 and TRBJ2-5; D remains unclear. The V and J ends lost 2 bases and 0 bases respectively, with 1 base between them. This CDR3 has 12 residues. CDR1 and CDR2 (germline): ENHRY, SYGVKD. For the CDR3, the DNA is TGTGCCATCAGTGAGCACCAAGAGACCCAGTACTTC. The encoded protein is CAISEHQETQYF.

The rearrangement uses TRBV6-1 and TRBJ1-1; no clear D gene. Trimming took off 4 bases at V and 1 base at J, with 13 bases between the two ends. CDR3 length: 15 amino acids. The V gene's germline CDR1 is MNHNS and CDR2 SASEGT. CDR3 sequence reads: CASSVGNSQNTEAFF. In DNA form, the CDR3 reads TGTGCCAGCAGTGTGGGAAACAGTCAGAACACTGAAGCTTTCTTT.

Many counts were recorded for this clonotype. CDR3 region: CASSPGLAGGKETQYF. As DNA, the CDR3 is TGCGCCAGCAGCCCGGGACTAGCGGGGGGTAAGGAGACCCAGTACTTC. The chain combines TRBV5-1 with TRBJ2-5; 15 positions agree with TRBD2. CDR3 length equals 16 residues. J gave up 5 bases and V 4 bases, and 6 bases lay outside the gene matches. Per germline, CDR1 SGHRS and CDR2 YFSETQ.

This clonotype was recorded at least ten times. The CDR3 loop reads CSAREDGPQGGETQYF. The CDR3 DNA follows: TGCAGTGCTAGGGAAGACGGGCCCCAAGGAGGAGAGACCCAGTACTTC. The chain links TRBV20-1 to TRBJ2-5, with TRBD2 as a possible D gene (5 bases). The CDR3 covers 16 residues. V dropped 3 bases and J dropped 4 bases, with 21 bases sitting between them. Germline CDR1 and CDR2: DFQATT and SNEGSKA (reference sequence).

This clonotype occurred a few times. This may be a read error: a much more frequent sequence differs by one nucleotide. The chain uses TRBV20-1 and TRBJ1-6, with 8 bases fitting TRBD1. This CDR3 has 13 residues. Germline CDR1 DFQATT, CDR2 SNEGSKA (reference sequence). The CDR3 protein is CSARSGQGSHLHF. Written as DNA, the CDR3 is TGCAGTGCTAGATCCGGACAGGGTTCACACCTCCACTTT.

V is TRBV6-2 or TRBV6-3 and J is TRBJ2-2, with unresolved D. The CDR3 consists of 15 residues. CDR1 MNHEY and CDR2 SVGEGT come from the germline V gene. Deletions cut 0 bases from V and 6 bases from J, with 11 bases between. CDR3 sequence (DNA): TGTGCCAGCAGTTACTCGAATACCGAGGCCGGGGAGCTGTTTTTT. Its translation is CASSYSNTEAGELFF.

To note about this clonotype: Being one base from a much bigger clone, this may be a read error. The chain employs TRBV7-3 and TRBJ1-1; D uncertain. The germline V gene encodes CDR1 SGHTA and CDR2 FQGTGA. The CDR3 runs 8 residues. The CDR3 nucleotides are TGTAAGAGGGCTGAAGCTTGCTTT. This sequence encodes CKRAEACF.

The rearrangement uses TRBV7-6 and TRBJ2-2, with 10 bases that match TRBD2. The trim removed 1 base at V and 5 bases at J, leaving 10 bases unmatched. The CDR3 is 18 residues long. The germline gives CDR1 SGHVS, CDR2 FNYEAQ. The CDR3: CASSLDFPSGGRTGELFF. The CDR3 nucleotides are TGTGCCAGCAGCTTAGACTTCCCTAGCGGGGGCCGGACCGGGGAGCTGTTTTTT.

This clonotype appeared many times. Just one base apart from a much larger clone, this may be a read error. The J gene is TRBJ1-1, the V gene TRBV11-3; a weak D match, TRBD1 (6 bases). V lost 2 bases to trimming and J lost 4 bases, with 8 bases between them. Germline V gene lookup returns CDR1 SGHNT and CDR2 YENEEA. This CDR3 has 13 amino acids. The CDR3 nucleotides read TGTGCCAGCAGCTTACACAGGGCCACTGAAGCTTTCTTT. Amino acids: CASSLHRATEAFF.

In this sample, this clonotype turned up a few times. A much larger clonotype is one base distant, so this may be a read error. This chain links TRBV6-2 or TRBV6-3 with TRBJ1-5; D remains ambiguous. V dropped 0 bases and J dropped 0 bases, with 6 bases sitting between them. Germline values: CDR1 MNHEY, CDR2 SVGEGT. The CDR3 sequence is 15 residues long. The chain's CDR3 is CASSYSQLSNQPQHF. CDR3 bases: TGTGCCAGCAGTTACTCACAGCTTAGCAATCAGCCCCAGCATTTT.

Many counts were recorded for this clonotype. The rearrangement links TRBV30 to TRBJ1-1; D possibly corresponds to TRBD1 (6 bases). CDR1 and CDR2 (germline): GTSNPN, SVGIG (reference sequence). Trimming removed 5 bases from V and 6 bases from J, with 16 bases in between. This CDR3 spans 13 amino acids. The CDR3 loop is CAWGTGMVAEAFF. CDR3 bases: TGTGCCTGGGGAACAGGGATGGTGGCTGAAGCTTTCTTT. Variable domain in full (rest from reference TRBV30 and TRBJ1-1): SQTIHQWPATLVQPVGSPLSLECTVEGTSNPNLYWYRQAAGRGLQLLFYSVGIGQISSEVPQNLSASRPQDRQFILSSKKLLLSDSGFYLCAWGTGMVAEAFFGQGTRLTVV.

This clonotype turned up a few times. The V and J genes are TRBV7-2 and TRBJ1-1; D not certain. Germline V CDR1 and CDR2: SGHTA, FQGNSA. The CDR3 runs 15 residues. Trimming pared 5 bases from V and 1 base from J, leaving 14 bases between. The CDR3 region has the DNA TGTGCCAGCAGCCGAGGGTCCTACGCGAACACTGAAGCTTTCTTT. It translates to CASSRGSYANTEAFF.

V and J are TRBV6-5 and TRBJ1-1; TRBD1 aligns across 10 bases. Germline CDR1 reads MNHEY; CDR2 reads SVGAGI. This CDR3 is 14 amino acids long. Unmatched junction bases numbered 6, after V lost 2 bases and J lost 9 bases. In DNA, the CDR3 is TGTGCCAGCAGTTACCCAGGGACAGGGGTTAAAGCTTTCTTT. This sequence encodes CASSYPGTGVKAFF.

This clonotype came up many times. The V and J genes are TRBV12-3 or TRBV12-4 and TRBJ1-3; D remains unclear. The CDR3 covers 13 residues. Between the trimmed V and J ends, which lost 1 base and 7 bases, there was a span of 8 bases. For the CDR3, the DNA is TGTGCCAGCAGTTTAGGGCCGGGGAACACCATATATTTT. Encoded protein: CASSLGPGNTIYF.

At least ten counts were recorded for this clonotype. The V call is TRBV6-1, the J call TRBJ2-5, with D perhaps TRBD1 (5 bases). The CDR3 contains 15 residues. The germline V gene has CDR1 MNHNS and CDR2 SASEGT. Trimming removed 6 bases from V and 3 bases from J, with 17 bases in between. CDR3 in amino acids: CASSLTGRAEETQYF. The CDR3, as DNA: TGTGCCAGCAGCCTAACGGGCAGGGCCGAAGAGACCCAGTACTTC.

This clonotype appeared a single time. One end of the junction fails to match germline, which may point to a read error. The CDR3 is CATSPGQGFYQQYF. Here the CDR3 DNA reads TGTGCCACCAGTCCGGGACAGGGTTTCTACCAGCAGTACTTC. V is TRBV24-1 and J is TRBJ2-7, with TRBD1 matching 9 bases. The CDR3 sequence is 14 residues long. Germline V gives CDR1 KGHDR, CDR2 SFDVKD.

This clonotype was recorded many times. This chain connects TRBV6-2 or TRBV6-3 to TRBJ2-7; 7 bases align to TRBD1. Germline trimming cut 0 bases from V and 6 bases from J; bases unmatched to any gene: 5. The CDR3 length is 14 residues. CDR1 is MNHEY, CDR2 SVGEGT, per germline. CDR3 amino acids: CASSYSEGAAEQYF. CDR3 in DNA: TGTGCCAGCAGTTACTCAGAGGGGGCGGCCGAGCAGTACTTC.